The T cell receptor (beta chain) under discussion was sequenced for a study of control samples from healthy donors and cancer patients. Trimming took 3 bases from V and 3 from J, leaving 10 bases between them. The V gene's germline CDR1 is KGHDR and CDR2 SFDVKD. This CDR3 contains 15 residues. Assay used: immunoSEQ multiplex PCR; TCRdb lists only in-frame clones, some missing. The sample carries 180,000 or so clones, 93% recorded once. The sequence was collected from a woman aged 55-70 years in good health. Sequenced input: blood. The chain combines TRBV24-1 with TRBJ2-2; TRBD2 is a possible D gene (5 bases). The chain's CDR3 is CATSDPSRDTGELFF. The DNA of the CDR3 is TGTGCCACCAGTGATCCGTCGAGGGACACCGGGGAGCTGTTTTTT.